This T cell receptor (beta chain) emerged from a study of siplizumab effects on memory and regulatory T cells. The study, taken as a whole, reports: The average Treg-derived proportion among mappable alloreactive CD4+ clones was 65% to 80% with siplizumab versus 25% to 30% in controls.

Looked up from germline, CDR1 is SGHTA and CDR2 is FQGNSA. The CDR3 covers 12 residues. Trimming left V 5 bases short and J 7 bases short, with 11 bases between. A word on this clone: Its matching antigen is unknown.

It was about 10^5 TCR templates that were assayed per sample. Produced via immunoSEQ multiplex PCR; TCRdb's table is partial and in-frame only. The sample comprises some 100,000 clones, approximately 92% of which are singletons, and roughly 2.7% rests with the top ten. The sequence was obtained from a human donor in good health. Some clones in this sample may be carry-over from other donors' samples. J is TRBJ1-2 and V is TRBV7-2, with D perhaps TRBD1 (6 bases). The source material was CD4+ T cells sorted from blood. In DNA, the CDR3 is TGTGCCAGCAGCGAGGACAGAGTTGGCTACACCTTC. This encodes CASSEDRVGYTF.